A single sample is the source of the 25 T cell receptor beta chains below, sequenced in a study of shared clonotypes between healthy human individuals. The table came from immunoSEQ multiplex PCR; TCRdb's copy has only in-frame clones and leaves some out. The table includes millions of clones, about 93% detected once. The naive CD8 population came from CD45RO-negative cells selected for CCR7, without terminally differentiated effector memory CD45RA+ cells. The source material was naive CD8+ T cells from PBMCs. The receptors were gathered from a man aged 18 to 29 in good health. Some clones in this sample may be carry-over from other donors' samples.

The V gene is TRBV19, the J gene TRBJ2-1; 8 bases align to TRBD2. Trimming cost V 1 base and J 3 bases; bases outside gene matches: 14. The CDR3 spans 19 residues. Per the germline V gene, CDR1 is LNHDA and CDR2 is SQIVND (reference sequence). DNA of the CDR3: TGTGCCAGTAGTATAGGCCGTAGCGGGACTTCATATAACTACAATGAGCAGTTCTTC. Translated, it gives CASSIGRSGTSYNYNEQFF.

This sequence joins TRBV10-1 and TRBJ1-5; D gene unclear. Germline V lookup: CDR1 WNHNN, CDR2 SYGVQD (reference sequence). The V end lost 0 bases, the J end lost 5 bases, and 5 bases lay between the germline ends. This CDR3 has 13 amino acids. The CDR3 loop reads CASSESVDQPQHF. The CDR3 DNA follows: TGCGCCAGCAGTGAGTCGGTGGATCAGCCCCAGCATTTT.

The CDR3 sequence is CASSPSGKGNIQYF. In DNA form, the CDR3 reads TGTGCCAGCAGCCCTAGCGGGAAAGGGAACATTCAGTACTTC. The chain links TRBV7-8 to TRBJ2-4, with 9 nucleotides matching TRBD2. Germline V CDR1 and CDR2: SGHVS, FQNEAQ. V shed 5 bases and J 7 bases; nucleotides not matched to a gene: 6. The CDR3 loop spans 14 amino acids.

This clone appeared a single time. J is TRBJ2-7 and V is TRBV6-5; the D is unclear. Trimming took 4 bases from V and 7 from J, leaving 14 bases between them. The CDR3 covers 13 residues. Looked up from germline, CDR1 is MNHEY and CDR2 is SVGAGI. CDR3 region: CASSSTDLSEQYF. The CDR3 coding sequence is TGTGCCAGCAGTTCCACGGACCTGTCGGAGCAGTACTTC.

The V gene is TRBV7-9, the J gene TRBJ1-5, with D possibly being TRBD1 (6 bases). Trimming took off 2 bases at V and 5 bases at J, with 10 bases between the two ends. CDR3 size: 14 residues. Germline CDR1 and CDR2: SEHNR and FQNEAQ (reference sequence). CDR3 nucleotides: TGTGCCAGCAGCTTAACTGACAGGTATCAGCCCCAGCATTTT. Translating it yields CASSLTDRYQPQHF.

Notes on this clone: Distinct nucleotide sequences in the sample also encode this CDR3. The chain has TRBV7-9 and TRBJ2-7, with 7 nucleotides matching TRBD1. The trim removed 4 bases at V and 3 bases at J, leaving 6 bases unmatched. The CDR3 consists of 14 residues. Looked up from germline, CDR1 is SEHNR and CDR2 is FQNEAQ (reference sequence). This CDR3 reads CASSSSTGVYEQYF. The CDR3 DNA reads TGTGCCAGCAGCTCATCCACAGGGGTCTACGAGCAGTACTTC. The full variable domain, in which reference TRBV7-9 and TRBJ2-7 provide the parts outside the CDR3, is DTGVSQNPRHKITKRGQNVTFRCDPISEHNRLYWYRQTLGQGPEFLTYFQNEAQLEKSRLLSDRFSAERPKGSFSTLEIQRTEQGDSAMYLCASSSSTGVYEQYFGPGTRLTVT.

V usage is TRBV5-8 and J usage is TRBJ1-2; the D is unclear. Germline CDR1 is SGHTS and CDR2 is YDEGEE. V shed 0 bases and J shed 8 bases, with 14 bases lying between them. The CDR3 is 14 residues long. The CDR3 DNA is TGTGCCAGCAGCTTGGCCGAGGTCGGGCAAGGCTACACCTTC. It codes for CASSLAEVGQGYTF.

The chain combines TRBV5-1 with TRBJ2-7; 9 positions match TRBD2. The V gene's germline CDR1 is SGHRS and CDR2 YFSETQ. V shed 4 bases, J shed 5 bases, and the junction held 10 bases outside the gene matches. The CDR3 is made up of 15 amino acids. DNA of the CDR3: TGCGCCAGCAGCGAGATAGCGGGAGTTCACAACGAGCAGTACTTC. Residues: CASSEIAGVHNEQYF.

The chain carries TRBV19 and TRBJ1-4; D unresolved. The CDR3 sequence is 15 residues long. Germline-derived CDR1 and CDR2 are LNHDA and SQIVND (reference sequence). With 3 bases removed from V and 8 bases from J, the gap between germline ends came to 16 bases. The CDR3 nucleotides read TGTGCCAGTAGTATTCTTGGCTTGCGAGACGAAAAACTGTTTTTT. Translation gives CASSILGLRDEKLFF.

This clone was detected once. The chain combines TRBV2 with TRBJ1-4; D is uncertain. V was clipped by 0 bases and J by 0 bases, with 11 bases between them. Looked up from germline, CDR1 is SNHLY and CDR2 is FYNNEI. The CDR3 extends over 17 amino acids. The CDR3 DNA reads as TGTGCCAGCAGTGAAGCGGCAGGCGAAACAACTAATGAAAAACTGTTTTTT. Its protein is CASSEAAGETTNEKLFF.

The chain combines TRBV11-2 with TRBJ2-7, with D hard to call. CDR3 length: 14 residues. V lost 3 bases and J lost 3, with 12 bases in between. The germline V gene encodes CDR1 SGHAT and CDR2 FQNNGV. In nucleotides, the CDR3 is TGTGCCAGCAGCTTGGGTCCGGAGCGCTACGAGCAGTACTTC. This codes for CASSLGPERYEQYF.

The rearrangement uses TRBV5-6 and TRBJ2-6, with D perhaps matching TRBD1 (6 bases). The germline V gene has CDR1 SGHDT and CDR2 YYEEEE. This CDR3 has 18 residues. V gave up 3 bases and J gave up 5 bases, with 21 bases separating them. CDR3 bases: TGTGCCAGCAGCTCGCCCCGCAGGGGCGATATGTGGGCCAACGTCCTGACTTTC. Translation: CASSSPRRGDMWANVLTF.

The chain is built from TRBV5-1 and TRBJ1-1; the match to TRBD1 covers 10 bases. Looked up from germline, CDR1 is SGHRS and CDR2 is YFSETQ. The CDR3 loop spans 16 amino acids. The trim removed 4 bases at V and 2 bases at J, leaving 8 bases unmatched. The CDR3 DNA follows: TGCGCCAGCAGCGTGACAGGGGGCGACCCAAACACTGAAGCTTTCTTT. As protein: CASSVTGGDPNTEAFF.

This sequence joins TRBV27 and TRBJ1-1; 7 positions match TRBD1. Germline V gene lookup returns CDR1 MNHEY and CDR2 SMNVEV (reference sequence). V lost 6 bases and J lost 5; bases outside the gene matches: 9. The CDR3 is made up of 14 amino acids. The chain's CDR3 is CASSPIGGRTEAFF. The CDR3 DNA is TGTGCCAGCAGCCCCATAGGGGGCCGGACTGAAGCTTTCTTT.

The rearrangement links TRBV7-9 to TRBJ1-4; the match to TRBD1 covers 7 bases. Germline V CDR1 and CDR2: SEHNR, FQNEAQ (reference sequence). With 7 bases clipped from V and 6 bases from J, the junction kept 5 bases outside the gene matches. The CDR3 loop spans 13 amino acids. The CDR3 region has the DNA TGTGCCAGCACAGGGGGTTGGGATGAAAAACTGTTTTTT. Protein sequence: CASTGGWDEKLFF. The full variable domain, with the rest looked up from reference TRBV7-9 and TRBJ1-4, is DTGVSQNPRHKITKRGQNVTFRCDPISEHNRLYWYRQTLGQGPEFLTYFQNEAQLEKSRLLSDRFSAERPKGSFSTLEIQRTEQGDSAMYLCASTGGWDEKLFFGSGTQLSVL.

This chain uses TRBV6-5 with TRBJ1-2; 10 bases match TRBD1. Germline V CDR1 and CDR2: MNHEY, SVGAGI. The CDR3 length is 14 residues. V lost 5 bases and J lost 4; bases outside the gene matches: 4. In DNA, the CDR3 is TGTGCCAGCAGTCCCGGGACAGGGGCCTATGGCTACACCTTC. Translation gives CASSPGTGAYGYTF.

V and J are TRBV7-9 and TRBJ1-1, with TRBD1 identical over 7 bases. The length of the CDR3 is 13 residues. The V segment lost 6 bases and the J segment 8 bases; nucleotides outside the gene matches: 9. The germline V gene encodes CDR1 SEHNR and CDR2 FQNEAQ (reference sequence). CDR3 sequence reads: CASSYDKGAEAFF. CDR3 coding DNA: TGTGCCAGCAGTTACGACAAGGGGGCCGAAGCTTTCTTT.

This sequence joins TRBV13 and TRBJ2-5, with D tentatively TRBD2 (6 bases). Germline assignment: CDR1 PRHDT and CDR2 FYEKMQ (reference sequence). The CDR3 is made up of 14 amino acids. V lost 4 bases to trimming and J lost 1 base, with 10 bases between them. For the CDR3, the DNA is TGTGCCAGCAGCTACCGGGACTCCCAAGAGACCCAGTACTTC. Its translation: CASSYRDSQETQYF.

A word on this clone: This sample includes further DNA sequences coding for the same CDR3. V is TRBV28 and J is TRBJ2-2; the D is unclear. V dropped 2 bases and J dropped 4 bases, with 5 bases sitting between them. This CDR3 spans 13 amino acids. Per germline, CDR1 MDHEN and CDR2 SYDVKM. CDR3 sequence reads: CASSLSRTGELFF. The CDR3 bases are TGTGCCAGCAGTTTAAGCCGCACCGGGGAGCTGTTTTTT.

J is TRBJ2-1 and V is TRBV5-1, with TRBD1 identical over 7 bases. The CDR3 extends over 17 amino acids. V shed 2 bases, J shed 3 bases, and the junction held 11 bases outside the gene matches. Germline loops: CDR1 SGHRS, CDR2 YFSETQ. The CDR3 DNA reads TGCGCCAGCAGCTTTGACAGGGTACTAGGGATCTACAATGAGCAGTTCTTC. It codes for CASSFDRVLGIYNEQFF.

This chain uses TRBV4-3 with TRBJ2-7, with TRBD2 identical over 11 bases. This CDR3 has 18 amino acids. V lost 0 bases, J lost 2 bases, and 9 bases stayed unmatched. CDR1 and CDR2 (germline): LGHNA, YSLEER. For the CDR3, the DNA is TGCGCCAGCAGCCAAGAAATTCGACTAGCGGGACTCACCTACGAGCAGTACTTC. Translated: CASSQEIRLAGLTYEQYF.

The chain links TRBV19 to TRBJ2-7; TRBD1 matches 7 bases. After removal of 8 bases from V and 5 bases from J, the junction contained 6 bases not matched to a gene. CDR3 length: 12 amino acids. Germline-derived CDR1 and CDR2 are LNHDA and SQIVND (reference sequence). The CDR3 region has the DNA TGTGCCAGTGGAAACAGGGGAGACGAGCAGTACTTC. This codes for CASGNRGDEQYF.

The chain carries TRBV5-1 and TRBJ1-3; D gene ambiguous. V gave up 0 bases and J gave up 2 bases, with 15 bases separating them. In germline, CDR1 is SGHRS, CDR2 YFSETQ. CDR3 length: 17 amino acids. The CDR3 reads CASSLVSIRSAGNTIYF. The CDR3 DNA follows: TGCGCCAGCAGCTTGGTATCCATAAGGTCGGCTGGAAACACCATATATTTT.

V gene TRBV5-8 combines with J gene TRBJ2-1; tentative D call: TRBD2 (6 bases). The CDR3 loop spans 17 amino acids. The V and J ends lost 5 bases and 7 bases respectively, with 25 bases between them. Germline V gene sequence: CDR1 SGHTS, CDR2 YDEGEE. This CDR3 reads CASRFSPGDPTRNEQFF. The CDR3 nucleotides read TGTGCCAGCAGATTCTCGCCGGGGGATCCTACTAGGAATGAGCAGTTCTTC.

The V call is TRBV7-3, the J call TRBJ2-5, with a possible D match to TRBD2 (5 bases). The CDR3 is made up of 14 amino acids. Trimming pared 2 bases from V and 4 bases from J, leaving 11 bases between. Germline V gene sequence: CDR1 SGHTA, CDR2 FQGTGA. CDR3 in DNA: TGTGCCAGCAGCTTATACGGGATGGGAGAGACCCAGTACTTC. Its translation is CASSLYGMGETQYF.